This TCR beta chain is from a study of blood T cell repertoires in COVID-19. CDR1 MGHRA and CDR2 YSYEKL come from the germline V gene. CDR3 size: 16 residues. V gave up 1 base and J gave up 4 bases; unmatched junction bases: 4. Profiled with immunoSEQ multiplex PCR; TCRdb holds only in-frame clones, not every one. The sample consists of around 320,000 clones, roughly 87% of them appearing once. The clonotype originates from a man aged 18-30 years with active or convalescent COVID-19. Sequencing was carried out using peripheral blood. This chain links TRBV4-1 with TRBJ2-2; TRBD2 agrees at 9 bases. This chain's CDR3 is CASSQGAGGGTGELFF. The CDR3 nucleotides read TGCGCCAGCAGCCAAGGGGCGGGAGGGGGCACCGGGGAGCTGTTTTTT.